A single T cell receptor beta chain is shown here with its context. The antigen remains undetermined. Trimming cost V 0 bases and J 7 bases, with 13 bases left between them. The CDR3 covers 14 residues. CDR1 is SGHDT, CDR2 YYEEEE, per germline. The entry originates in a study of shared clonotypes between healthy human individuals. Study-wide findings and caveats: Compared with memory subsets, naive subsets generally had larger estimated richness. Tissues were not sampled, only blood, and their repertoires likely differ.

Donors comprised healthy HIV-negative adults lacking recent acute infections or vaccinations. Adults of Caucasian background living in Nashville, Tennessee made up all donors. TCRdb's copy holds only in-frame clones and misses some; the assay was immunoSEQ multiplex PCR. The sample holds under 120,000 clones, about 67% seen once. This clonotype was obtained from a woman in her twenties or thirties in good health. This chain uses TRBV5-6 with TRBJ1-2, with D unclear. Sequencing input: memory CD8+ T cells sorted from blood. Regarding subset: CD45RO+ cells pooled with CCR7-negative TemRA cells. CDR3 region: CASSLVEGSFGYTF. CDR3 coding DNA: TGTGCCAGCAGCTTGGTAGAGGGTAGTTTTGGCTACACCTTC.